This TCR beta chain emerged from a study of naive and memory T cell subsets. Both TRBC1 and TRBC2 were covered by a beta constant-region primer of two equimolar oligonucleotides. Nested alpha and beta constant-region primers with the SP2 primer drove four PCR rounds on ligated cDNA. TCRdb called the UMI-ligation and nested PCR reads again in MiXCR, with one record for every CDR3 protein. The sample carries 70,000 to 95,000 distinct CDR3 sequences, 7% recorded once. This clonotype has ten or more counts. Germline CDR1 reads SGHTA; CDR2 reads FQGNSA. V was pared by 1 base and J by 5 bases, with 11 bases between. CDR3 length equals 14 residues. CD4+ T cell IFNgamma after overnight CMV lysate exposure gave donor CMV status. CD4 T cells were positively selected, then CD8 T cells from the CD4-negative fraction. Four subsets defined by CD45RA and CD27 were sorted after CD3, CD4, CD8 and live/dead staining.

This clonotype was obtained from a human donor in good health. Sequenced material: central memory CD4+ T cells from blood. J is TRBJ1-1 and V is TRBV7-2, with a tentative D call TRBD1 (6 bases). The CDR3 DNA reads TGTGCCAGCAGCTTAGGAGGGGGAGGAACTGAAGCTTTCTTT. This translates into CASSLGGGGTEAFF.